What follows is one T cell receptor (beta chain) and its context. Its antigen is not identified. Germline assignment: CDR1 MNHEY and CDR2 SVGEGT. The CDR3 is 18 amino acids. V lost 6 bases to trimming and J lost 3 bases; unmatched junction nucleotides: 14. Specified time point: sample taken at primary tumor resection. These data come from a study of spatial heterogeneity in lung cancer. Study details: Raw reads showed each unique TCR and UMI combination turning up more than ten times on average. Findings and limits, study-wide: Expanded TCRs classified as ubiquitous or regional were counted, and these counts tracked ubiquitous and regional nonsynonymous mutations, respectively. Tumoral mutation counts were tracked by counts of expanded intratumoral alpha and beta TCRs.

In TCRdb, the 5' RACE reads were re-called with MiXCR into one record per CDR3 protein. The sample lists about 9,500 distinct CDR3 sequences, over 7.5% occurring once. This specimen was lung tumor tissue, taken at surgery. This clonotype originated in a female donor with early-stage non-small cell lung cancer. This rearrangement joins TRBV6-2 or TRBV6-3 to TRBJ1-1; 12 nucleotides line up with TRBD1. This chain's CDR3 is CASSLSRDRGRMDTEAFF. The CDR3 DNA reads as TGTGCCAGCAGCCTATCTCGGGACAGGGGGCGCATGGACACTGAAGCTTTCTTT.